This T cell receptor beta chain is from a study of blood T cell repertoires in COVID-19. This clone was seen a single time. Profiled with immunoSEQ multiplex PCR; TCRdb holds only in-frame clones, not every one. The table records over 80,000 clones, 80% of them present only once. This CDR3 has 15 amino acids. Germline CDR1 is SGHRS and CDR2 is YFSETQ. Trimming removed 0 bases from V and 7 bases from J, with 16 bases in between. The specimen sequenced was peripheral blood. This sequence joins TRBV5-1 and TRBJ1-2; no clear D. The sequence was obtained from a woman in her 70s with acute or convalescent COVID-19. CDR3 sequence (DNA): TGCGCCAGCAGCTTGGAGGTAGGAAAAGCGTCTGGCTACACCTTC. Residues: CASSLEVGKASGYTF.